The following is a TCR beta chain sequence with its context. Its antigen is not known. The CDR3 spans 16 residues. V lost 5 bases and J 0 bases, leaving 17 bases between the germline ends. CDR1 is SGHTA and CDR2 is FQGNSA in the germline V gene. Treatment specified: approximately 18 received Ad26.COV2.S at low or high dose, single or two shots; about 5 received placebo; per-sample allocation not given. Sampling occurred on day 63 after the first vaccine or placebo injection. The donor's status was that of an adult aged 18-55 years in Boston. TCRdb keeps only in-frame clones here, not all; method: immunoSEQ multiplex PCR. The repertoire holds 450,000 to 550,000 clones, with roughly 89% as singletons. The sample originates from a study of Ad26.COV2.S vaccination and SARS-CoV-2 variants. As for the study in general: Of the COV1001 trial arms, the Ad26.COV2.S arm included the donor. Once or twice, 56 days apart, Ad26.COV2.S was delivered intramuscularly.

Notes on the study in general: Individuals receiving vaccine had higher spike-specific TCR breadth than placebo recipients did.

The sequence was obtained from a person aged 18-60 years who received the Ad26.COV2.S COVID-19 vaccine or a placebo. The sequences come from peripheral blood, collected in a trial of Ad26.COV2.S vaccine versus placebo. The chain uses TRBV7-2 and TRBJ2-7; TRBD2 might be the D (6 bases). CDR3 in amino acids: CASSPMGGLPSYEQYV. The CDR3 coding sequence is TGTGCCAGCAGCCCTATGGGGGGTCTCCCCTCCTACGAGCAGTACGTC.